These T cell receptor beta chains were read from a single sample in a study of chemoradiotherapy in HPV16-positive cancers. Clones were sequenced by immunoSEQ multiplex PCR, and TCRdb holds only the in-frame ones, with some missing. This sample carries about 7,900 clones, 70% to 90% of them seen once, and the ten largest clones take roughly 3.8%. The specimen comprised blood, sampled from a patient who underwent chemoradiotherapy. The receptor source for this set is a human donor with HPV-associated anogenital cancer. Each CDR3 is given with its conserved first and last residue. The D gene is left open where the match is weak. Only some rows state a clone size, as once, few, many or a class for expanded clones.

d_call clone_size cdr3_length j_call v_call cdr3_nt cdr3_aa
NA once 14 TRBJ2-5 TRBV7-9 TGTGCCAGCAGCTTATCGGAGACCGAAGAGACCCAGTACTTC CASSLSETEETQYF
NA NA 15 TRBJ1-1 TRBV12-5 TGTGCTAGTGGTTCGGTTGTGGGGGGTGTCACTGAAGCTTTCTTT CASGSVVGGVTEAFF
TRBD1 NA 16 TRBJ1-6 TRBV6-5 TGTGCCAGCAGTTACCGGGCGGGACAGATAAATTCACCCCTCCACTTT CASSYRAGQINSPLHF
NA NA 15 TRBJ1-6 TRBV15 TGTGCCACCAGCTCACAGGGCGGGCTGAATTCACCCCTCCACTTT CATSSQGGLNSPLHF
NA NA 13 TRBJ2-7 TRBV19 TGTGCCAGTAGTACGGGTCAGGGGTACGAGCAGTACTTC CASSTGQGYEQYF
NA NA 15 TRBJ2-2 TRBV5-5 TGTGCCAGCAGCTTTGGGGGGCTGGGCACCGGGGAGCTGTTTTTT CASSFGGLGTGELFF
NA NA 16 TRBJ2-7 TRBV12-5 TGTGCTAGTGGTGCCTTAGGGGGGAACCTCCCCTACGAGCAGTACTTC CASGALGGNLPYEQYF
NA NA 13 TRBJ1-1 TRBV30 TGTGCCTGGAGTAGGAAGGAGTACACTGAAGCTTTCTTT CAWSRKEYTEAFF
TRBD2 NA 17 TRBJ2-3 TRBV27 TGTGCCAGCAAATTTATGAGGTGGCGGGAGGGTGCCGATACGCAGTATTTT CASKFMRWREGADTQYF
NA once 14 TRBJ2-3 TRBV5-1 TGCGCCAGCAGCGCTATGGGGAGAATAGATACGCAGTATTTT CASSAMGRIDTQYF
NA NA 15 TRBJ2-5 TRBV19 TGTGCCAGTAGTATAGATTTCGGGGAAACGGGGACCCAGTACTTC CASSIDFGETGTQYF
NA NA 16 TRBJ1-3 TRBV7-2 TGTGCCAGCAGCTTAATGGGGCCTAGCTCTGGAAACACCATATATTTT CASSLMGPSSGNTIYF
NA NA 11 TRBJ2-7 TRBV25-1 TGTGCCAGCAGTGAATTCGACGAGCAGTACTTC CASSEFDEQYF
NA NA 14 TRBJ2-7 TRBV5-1 TGCGCCAGCAGCTTGGGACAGAACTTCTACGAGCAGTACTTC CASSLGQNFYEQYF
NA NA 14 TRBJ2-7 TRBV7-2 TGTGCCAGCAGCTCTAAGACAGTGCCCTACGAGCAGTACTTC CASSSKTVPYEQYF
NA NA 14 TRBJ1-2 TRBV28 TGTGCCAGCAGTTCCGGACACGCTCTCTATGGCTACACCTTC CASSSGHALYGYTF
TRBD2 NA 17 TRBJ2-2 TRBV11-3 TGTGCCAGCAGCTTGGGACTAGCGGGAGGAGGGACCGGGGAGCTGTTTTTT CASSLGLAGGGTGELFF
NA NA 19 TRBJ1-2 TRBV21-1 TGTGCCAGCAGCAAAAGGGGGACCCGACGGAGGGCAGGGAACTATGGCTACACCTTC CASSKRGTRRRAGNYGYTF
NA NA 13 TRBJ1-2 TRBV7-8 TGTGCCAGCAGCTTAGGACGGGTGTATGGCTACACCTTC CASSLGRVYGYTF
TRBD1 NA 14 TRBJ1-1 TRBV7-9 TGTGCCAGCAGCTTCGGGACAGGCTATACTGAAGCTTTCTTT CASSFGTGYTEAFF
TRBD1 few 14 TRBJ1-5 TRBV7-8 TGTGCCAGCAGCGTGGGACAGCGCAATCAGCCCCAGCATTTT CASSVGQRNQPQHF
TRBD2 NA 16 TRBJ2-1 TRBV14 TGTGCCAGCAGCCAATCGGGGGGGTTCTCCTACAATGAGCAGTTCTTC CASSQSGGFSYNEQFF
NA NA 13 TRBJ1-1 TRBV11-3 TGTGCCAGCAGCAACTACAGGAACACTGAAGCTTTCTTT CASSNYRNTEAFF
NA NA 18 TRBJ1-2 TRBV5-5 TGTGCCAGCAGGCCCGGGGGCTCCCTGGGGGCGATTAACTATGGCTACACCTTC CASRPGGSLGAINYGYTF
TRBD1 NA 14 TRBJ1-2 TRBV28 TGTGCCAGCAGTTTGGGACAGGGGCAGGGGGGCTACACCTTC CASSLGQGQGGYTF
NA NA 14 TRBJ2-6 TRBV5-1 TGCGCCAGCGCCAAAGTAGCTGGGGCCAACGTCCTGACTTTC CASAKVAGANVLTF
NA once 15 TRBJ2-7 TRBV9 TGTGCCAGCAGCGTAGGAATAAGGGGGAATTGGGAGCAGTACTTC CASSVGIRGNWEQYF
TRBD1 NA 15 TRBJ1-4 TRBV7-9 TGTGCCAGCAGCCAGGCGACAGGGGGAAATGAAAAACTGTTTTTT CASSQATGGNEKLFF
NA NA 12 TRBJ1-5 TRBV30 TGTGCCTGGAGTGTACAGGGTCAGCCCCAGCATTTT CAWSVQGQPQHF
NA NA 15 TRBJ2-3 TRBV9 TGTGCCAGCAGCGGGGGGACCGGGCGGTCAGATACGCAGTATTTT CASSGGTGRSDTQYF
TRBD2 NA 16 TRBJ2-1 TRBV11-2 TGTGCCAGCAGCTTAGGAACTAGCGGGGTCAACAATGAGCAGTTCTTC CASSLGTSGVNNEQFF
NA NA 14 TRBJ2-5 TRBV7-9 TGTGCCAGCAGCTTAGCGCGGGGACGAGAGACCCAGTACTTC CASSLARGRETQYF
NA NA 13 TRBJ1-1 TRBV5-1 TGCGCCAGCAGCCGGAATTGGGGCACTGAAGCTTTCTTT CASSRNWGTEAFF
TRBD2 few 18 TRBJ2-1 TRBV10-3 TGTGCCATCAGTGAGTCTAGGGCTAGCGGGGGGGCCAAGGATGAGCAGTTCTTC CAISESRASGGAKDEQFF
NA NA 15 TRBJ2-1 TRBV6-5 TGTGCCAGCAGTTCCCCCTATGGCTCCTACAATGAGCAGTTCTTC CASSSPYGSYNEQFF
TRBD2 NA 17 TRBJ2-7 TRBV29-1 TGCAGCGCCCCCGGGACTAGCGGGAGAACCGTAACCGGCGAGCAGTACTTC CSAPGTSGRTVTGEQYF
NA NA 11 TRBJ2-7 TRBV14 TGTGCCAGCAGCCACAGGGCCGAGCAGTACTTC CASSHRAEQYF
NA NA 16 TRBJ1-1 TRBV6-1 TGTGCCAGCAGTGATGGGCCTTGGAATGGGAACACTGAAGCTTTCTTT CASSDGPWNGNTEAFF
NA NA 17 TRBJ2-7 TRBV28 TGTGCCAGCAGTTTATCCGACCCGTTCCTAGCTGCCTACGAGCAGTACTTC CASSLSDPFLAAYEQYF
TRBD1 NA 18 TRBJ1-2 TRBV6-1 TGTGCCAGCAGTGAAGTTCGGTTCGGACAGGCGGCTGACTATGGCTACACCTTC CASSEVRFGQAADYGYTF
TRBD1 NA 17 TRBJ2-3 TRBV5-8 TGTGCCAGCAGCTCGGTTTCCGGGACAGGGCGGTTTGGTACGCAGTATTTT CASSSVSGTGRFGTQYF
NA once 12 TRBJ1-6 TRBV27 TGTGCCAGCAGTCTAATTAATTCACCCCTCCACTTT CASSLINSPLHF
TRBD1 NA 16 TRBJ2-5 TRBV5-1 TGCGCCAGCAGCCGGACAGGGGTTCCCTTACAAGAGACCCAGTACTTC CASSRTGVPLQETQYF
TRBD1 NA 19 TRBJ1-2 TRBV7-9 TGTGCCAGCAGTCCAGATTACGTTAAATCTTACGACAGGGGAAGTGGCTACACCTTC CASSPDYVKSYDRGSGYTF
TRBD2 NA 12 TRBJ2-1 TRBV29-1 TGCAGCGTTGCCACTAGCGGGAGCCATGGGTTCTTC CSVATSGSHGFF
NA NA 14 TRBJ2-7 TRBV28 TGTGCCAGCAGTTCCCTCCAGGGCGGGTACGAGCAGTACTTC CASSSLQGGYEQYF
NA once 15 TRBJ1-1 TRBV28 TGTGCCAGCAGTTTGGTCGGGCAGGGGTACACTGAAGCTTTCTTT CASSLVGQGYTEAFF
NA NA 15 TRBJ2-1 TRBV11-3 TGTGCCAGCAGCTTAGGGCCGGGAGCATTAAATGAGCAGTTCTTC CASSLGPGALNEQFF
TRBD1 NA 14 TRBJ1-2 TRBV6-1 TGTGCCAGCAGTCAGTCCGGGACAGTCTATGGCTACACCTTC CASSQSGTVYGYTF
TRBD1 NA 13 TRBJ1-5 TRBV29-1 TGCAGCGTTCAGGGGGCTAGCAATCAGCCCCAGCATTTT CSVQGASNQPQHF
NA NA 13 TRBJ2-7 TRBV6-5 TGTGCCAGCAGTTACGGTTTATGCTACGAGCAGTACTTC CASSYGLCYEQYF
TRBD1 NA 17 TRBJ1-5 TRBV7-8 TGTGCCAGCAGCTCCACCCCCGGACAGGGGTCCAATCAGCCCCAGCATTTT CASSSTPGQGSNQPQHF
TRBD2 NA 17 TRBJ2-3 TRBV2 TGTGCCAGCAGTCGACTAGCGGGGGTTCGAAGCACAGATACGCAGTATTTT CASSRLAGVRSTDTQYF
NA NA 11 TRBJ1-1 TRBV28 TGTGCCAGCAGTTCCAACACTGAAGCTTTCTTT CASSSNTEAFF
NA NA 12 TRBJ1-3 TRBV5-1 TGCGCCAGCAGCGGGTCTGGAAACACCATATATTTT CASSGSGNTIYF
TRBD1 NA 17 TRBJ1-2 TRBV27 TGTGCCAGCAGTCCGGAGGACAGGTCCCAAGGGGACTATGGCTACACCTTC CASSPEDRSQGDYGYTF
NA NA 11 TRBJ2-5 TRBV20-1 TGCAGTGCTAAAGGAGAAGAGACCCAGTACTTC CSAKGEETQYF
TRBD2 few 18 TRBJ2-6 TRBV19 TGTGCCAGTAGTAATAGCGGGAGACTTGGTTCTGGGGCCAACGTCCTGACTTTC CASSNSGRLGSGANVLTF
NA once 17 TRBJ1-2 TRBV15 TGTGCCACCAGCAGAGTTCCGGGGGCCAGGGTTAACTATGGCTACACCTTC CATSRVPGARVNYGYTF
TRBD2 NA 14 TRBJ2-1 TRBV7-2 TGTGCCAGCAGCCGTTCTAGCGGGAGATGGGAGCAGTTCTTC CASSRSSGRWEQFF